These 26 T cell receptor beta chains originate from one sample sequenced in a study of blood T cell repertoires in COVID-19. Produced via immunoSEQ multiplex PCR; TCRdb's table is partial and in-frame only. The sample lists a few hundred thousand clones, less than 85% seen once, with approximately 3.7% in the top ten. Sequences were obtained from peripheral blood. These receptors all stem from a young woman with acute or convalescent COVID-19.

The chain couples TRBV2 to TRBJ2-7; 9 bases are a match to TRBD1. Germline V gene sequence: CDR1 SNHLY, CDR2 FYNNEI. V was clipped by 7 bases and J by 1 base; unmatched bases: 5. CDR3 size: 14 residues. This chain's CDR3 is CASTLDRGSYEQYF. In nucleotides, the CDR3 is TGTGCCAGCACCTTGGACAGGGGATCCTACGAGCAGTACTTC.

The chain carries TRBV5-1 and TRBJ2-7, with unresolved D. Trimming cost V 5 bases and J 2 bases, with 14 bases left between them. The CDR3 covers 14 residues. Germline CDR1 is SGHRS and CDR2 is YFSETQ. The CDR3 DNA is TGCGCCAGCAGGTCGGAGCTCGGCCCCTACGAGCAGTACTTC. It yields the protein CASRSELGPYEQYF. Full variable domain (remainder filled in from reference TRBV5-1 and TRBJ2-7): KAGVTQTPRYLIKTRGQQVTLSCSPISGHRSVSWYQQTPGQGLQFLFEYFSETQRNKGNFPGRFSGRQFSNSRSEMNVSTLELGDSALYLCASRSELGPYEQYFGPGTRLTVT.

This rearrangement joins TRBV19 to TRBJ2-5, with 13 bases that match TRBD2. The CDR3 is 15 amino acids. V trimming: 4 bases; J trimming: 5 bases; junction bases outside the gene matches: 4. CDR1 and CDR2 (germline): LNHDA, SQIVND (reference sequence). Here the CDR3 reads CASSSWTSGGETQYF. DNA for the CDR3: TGTGCCAGTAGTAGCTGGACTAGCGGGGGTGAGACCCAGTACTTC.

The V call is TRBV7-3, the J call TRBJ2-5; weak D call: TRBD2 (6 bases). Per germline, CDR1 SGHTA and CDR2 FQGTGA. The CDR3 is 16 residues long. Trimming left V 5 bases short and J 1 base short, with 17 bases between. CDR3 coding DNA: TGTGCCAGCAGCCCTAAGGACGCCGGGAGCCAAGAGACCCAGTACTTC. Translating gives CASSPKDAGSQETQYF.

The chain uses TRBV7-3 and TRBJ2-3; TRBD1 agrees at 9 bases. This CDR3 contains 15 residues. Germline loops: CDR1 SGHTA, CDR2 FQGTGA. After removal of 5 bases from V and 4 bases from J, the junction contained 7 bases not matched to a gene. The CDR3 bases are TGTGCCAGCAGCCACCGACAGGGGGGCGCAGATACGCAGTATTTT. Translation: CASSHRQGGADTQYF.

The chain carries TRBV27 and TRBJ2-7, with a possible D match to TRBD1 (6 bases). CDR1 is MNHEY, CDR2 SMNVEV, per germline (reference sequence). Trimming stripped 3 bases from V and 3 bases from J, with 12 bases between. This CDR3 contains 14 residues. The CDR3 DNA is TGTGCCAGCAGTTTGTTGATAGGGGGCTACGAGCAGTACTTC. Translating gives CASSLLIGGYEQYF.

V usage is TRBV19 and J usage is TRBJ2-1; D is perhaps TRBD1 (5 bases). V was cut by 3 bases and J by 6 bases, with 15 bases left in between. Germline CDR1 reads LNHDA; CDR2 reads SQIVND (reference sequence). The CDR3 is 15 amino acids. CDR3 nucleotide sequence: TGTGCCAGTAGTATTGGTGGCCAGGGAAGCAATGAGCAGTTCTTC. Encoded protein: CASSIGGQGSNEQFF.

The CDR3 DNA reads as TGCGCCAGCAGCTTGGATAACAGGAACACTGAAGCTTTCTTT. It codes for CASSLDNRNTEAFF. V gene TRBV5-1 combines with J gene TRBJ1-1; D is unresolved. The CDR3 extends over 14 amino acids. The V gene lost 0 bases and the J gene lost 1 base, with 7 bases spanning the gap. Germline V CDR1 and CDR2: SGHRS, YFSETQ.

The chain links TRBV7-9 to TRBJ2-3, with 7 bases that match TRBD2. Germline lookup yields CDR1 SEHNR and CDR2 FQNEAQ (reference sequence). Trimming cost V 1 base and J 8 bases; bases outside gene matches: 6. The CDR3 is 14 amino acids. CDR3 region: CASSLVSGPVTQYF. The CDR3 DNA follows: TGTGCCAGCAGCTTAGTTAGCGGGCCCGTTACGCAGTATTTT. Drawing the rest from reference TRBV7-9 and TRBJ2-3, the complete variable domain is DTGVSQNPRHKITKRGQNVTFRCDPISEHNRLYWYRQTLGQGPEFLTYFQNEAQLEKSRLLSDRFSAERPKGSFSTLEIQRTEQGDSAMYLCASSLVSGPVTQYFGPGTRLTVL.

The chain couples TRBV3-1 (or the pseudogene TRBV3-2) to TRBJ1-2; D is possibly TRBD1 (6 bases). The CDR3 covers 17 residues. Germline loops: CDR1 LGHDT, CDR2 YNNKEL (reference sequence). Trimming removed 1 base from V and 3 bases from J, with 18 bases in between. This CDR3 reads CASSQVGQYEVDYGYTF. As DNA, the CDR3 is TGTGCCAGCAGCCAAGTAGGACAGTATGAGGTCGACTATGGCTACACCTTC.

The rearrangement links TRBV12-3 or TRBV12-4 to TRBJ1-1; D remains ambiguous. The CDR3 length is 12 residues. V gave up 6 bases and J gave up 4 bases, with 9 bases separating them. The CDR3 region has the DNA TGTGCCAGCAGCCTAGAGGGCACTGAAGCTTTCTTT. Its translation is CASSLEGTEAFF.

The gene calls are TRBV11-3 and TRBJ1-1; TRBD1 agrees at 8 bases. Trimming removed 4 bases from V and 8 bases from J; junction bases left unmatched: 3. This CDR3 is built from 12 residues. Germline V gene lookup returns CDR1 SGHNT and CDR2 YENEEA. CDR3 amino acids: CASSSQGAEAFF. The CDR3 DNA sequence: TGTGCCAGCAGCTCTCAGGGGGCGGAAGCTTTCTTT.

The chain combines TRBV6-5 with TRBJ2-3, with 7 positions matching TRBD2. The CDR3 spans 14 residues. CDR1 and CDR2 (germline): MNHEY, SVGAGI. V gave up 6 bases and J gave up 1 base; unmatched junction bases: 4. As DNA, the CDR3 is TGTGCCAGCAGGACGGGAGGAGGCACAGATACGCAGTATTTT. Translated: CASRTGGGTDTQYF.

This rearrangement joins TRBV4-2 to TRBJ2-7; 7 bases match TRBD2. V was pared by 1 base and J by 1 base, with 10 bases of the junction left unmatched. Per germline, CDR1 LGHNA and CDR2 YNFKEQ. The CDR3 has 17 amino acids. As DNA, the CDR3 is TGTGCCAGCAGCCAAGGCGTTCGGACTAGTGAGTCCTACGAGCAGTACTTC. Its translation: CASSQGVRTSESYEQYF.

The chain is built from TRBV3-1 (or the pseudogene TRBV3-2) and TRBJ2-1, with 9 bases that match TRBD2. The CDR3 has 16 amino acids. Per germline, CDR1 LGHDT and CDR2 YNNKEL (reference sequence). Germline trimming cut 4 bases from V and 4 bases from J; bases unmatched to any gene: 8. The chain's CDR3 is CASSRLTSGPYNEQFF. In DNA form, the CDR3 reads TGTGCCAGCAGCCGACTCACTAGCGGGCCTTACAATGAGCAGTTCTTC.

The sample holds one count of this clone. The chain couples TRBV6-5 to TRBJ1-1; 8 bases fit TRBD1. The CDR3 runs to 11 residues. V shed 11 bases, J shed 7 bases, and the junction held 6 bases outside the gene matches. Per the germline V gene, CDR1 is MNHEY and CDR2 is SVGAGI. The CDR3 DNA follows: TGTGCCGTCGACAGGGGCCGTGAAGCTTTCTTT. Protein sequence: CAVDRGREAFF.

This chain links TRBV30 with TRBJ1-6; the D gene is possibly TRBD1 (5 bases). The germline gives CDR1 GTSNPN, CDR2 SVGIG (reference sequence). This CDR3 has 18 amino acids. V shed 3 bases and J shed 0 bases, with 18 bases lying between them. The CDR3 coding sequence is TGTGCCTGGAGGGGGGGTAGTAAGGGAGGCTCCTATAATTCACCCCTCCACTTT. Translated: CAWRGGSKGGSYNSPLHF.

The rearrangement joins TRBV7-9 to TRBJ2-6, with D uncertain. Germline CDR1 SEHNR, CDR2 FQNEAQ (reference sequence). The CDR3 sequence is 16 residues long. Trimming took off 6 bases at V and 0 bases at J, with 12 bases between the two ends. This chain's CDR3 is CASRLTPSSGANVLTF. In DNA form, the CDR3 reads TGTGCCAGCAGATTGACACCCAGCTCTGGGGCCAACGTCCTGACTTTC.

V is TRBV14 and J is TRBJ2-7, with 7 bases lining up with TRBD2. The CDR3 covers 14 residues. CDR1 SGHDN and CDR2 FVKESK come from the germline V gene. This CDR3 reads CSSSRGEAWNEQYF. The CDR3 DNA sequence: TGTTCTAGTAGCCGGGGGGAAGCTTGGAACGAGCAGTACTTC.

This clone has just a few counts. This chain uses TRBV6-5 with TRBJ2-7, with D perhaps TRBD1 (6 bases). From germline, CDR1 is MNHEY and CDR2 SVGAGI. Trimming cost V 0 bases and J 2 bases, with 11 bases left between them. There are 15 residues in the CDR3. In DNA form, the CDR3 reads TGTGCCAGCAGTTACTCGCCTGACAGGCCCTACGAGCAGTACTTC. It encodes CASSYSPDRPYEQYF.

CDR3 nucleotides: TGTGCCACCAGTGTAGATATACAGGGGGCATCCTACAATGAGCAGTTCTTC. It codes for CATSVDIQGASYNEQFF. The chain recombines TRBV24-1 with TRBJ2-1; 9 positions agree with TRBD1. V lost 5 bases and J lost 1; bases outside the gene matches: 8. This CDR3 comprises 17 residues. Per the germline V gene, CDR1 is KGHDR and CDR2 is SFDVKD.

The chain recombines TRBV29-1 with TRBJ1-2; possible D gene TRBD1, 6 bases. The CDR3 spans 15 residues. The V gene lost 0 bases and the J gene lost 0 bases, with 11 bases spanning the gap. Germline CDR1 reads SQVTM; CDR2 reads ANQGSEA. CDR3 region: CSVEDRGQANYGYTF. DNA of the CDR3: TGCAGCGTTGAAGATCGGGGACAAGCTAACTATGGCTACACCTTC.

This rearrangement joins TRBV5-4 to TRBJ2-4; D not certain. The CDR3 consists of 14 residues. Per the germline V gene, CDR1 is SGHNT and CDR2 is YYREEE (reference sequence). The V end was cut by 0 bases, the J end by 8 bases, with 12 bases between. This CDR3 is CASSLEAAGDIQYF. For the CDR3, the DNA is TGTGCCAGCAGCTTGGAAGCTGCCGGAGACATTCAGTACTTC.

This clone was observed a handful of times. The rearrangement links TRBV5-4 to TRBJ1-3, with 7 positions matching TRBD1. Looked up from germline, CDR1 is SGHNT and CDR2 is YYREEE (reference sequence). V was pared by 0 bases and J by 3 bases, with 6 bases of the junction left unmatched. This CDR3 region has 16 residues. The chain's CDR3 is CASSLEGQAFGNTIYF. The CDR3 DNA reads TGTGCCAGCAGCTTGGAAGGACAGGCCTTTGGAAACACCATATATTTT.

The CDR3 here is CASSHPDTSNQPQHF. For the CDR3, the DNA is TGTGCCAGTAGCCACCCAGATACGAGCAATCAGCCCCAGCATTTT. The chain combines TRBV19 with TRBJ1-5, with D unclear. The germline V gene encodes CDR1 LNHDA and CDR2 SQIVND (reference sequence). The V and J ends lost 6 bases and 1 base respectively, with 13 bases between them. This CDR3 has 15 amino acids.

This rearrangement joins TRBV6-6 to TRBJ1-2; D not resolved. Trimming took 4 bases from V and 5 from J, leaving 11 bases between them. Per germline, CDR1 MNHNY and CDR2 SVGAGI (reference sequence). This CDR3 spans 13 amino acids. CDR3 nucleotides: TGTGCCAGCAGTTCGGGGATATTATATGGCTACACCTTC. Protein: CASSSGILYGYTF.